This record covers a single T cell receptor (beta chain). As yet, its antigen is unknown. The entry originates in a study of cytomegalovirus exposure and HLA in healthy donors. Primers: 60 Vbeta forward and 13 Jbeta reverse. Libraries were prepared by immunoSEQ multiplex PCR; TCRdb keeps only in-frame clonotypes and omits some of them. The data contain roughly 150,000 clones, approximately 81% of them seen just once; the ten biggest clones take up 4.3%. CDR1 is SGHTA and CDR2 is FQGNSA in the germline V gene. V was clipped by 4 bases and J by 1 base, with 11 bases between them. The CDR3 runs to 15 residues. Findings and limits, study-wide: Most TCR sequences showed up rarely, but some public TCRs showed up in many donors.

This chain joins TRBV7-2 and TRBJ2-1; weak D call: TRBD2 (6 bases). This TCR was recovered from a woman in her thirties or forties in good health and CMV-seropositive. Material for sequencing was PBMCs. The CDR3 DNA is TGTGCCAGCAGCTCGCCGGGACTTTCCTACAATGAGCAGTTCTTC. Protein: CASSSPGLSYNEQFF.